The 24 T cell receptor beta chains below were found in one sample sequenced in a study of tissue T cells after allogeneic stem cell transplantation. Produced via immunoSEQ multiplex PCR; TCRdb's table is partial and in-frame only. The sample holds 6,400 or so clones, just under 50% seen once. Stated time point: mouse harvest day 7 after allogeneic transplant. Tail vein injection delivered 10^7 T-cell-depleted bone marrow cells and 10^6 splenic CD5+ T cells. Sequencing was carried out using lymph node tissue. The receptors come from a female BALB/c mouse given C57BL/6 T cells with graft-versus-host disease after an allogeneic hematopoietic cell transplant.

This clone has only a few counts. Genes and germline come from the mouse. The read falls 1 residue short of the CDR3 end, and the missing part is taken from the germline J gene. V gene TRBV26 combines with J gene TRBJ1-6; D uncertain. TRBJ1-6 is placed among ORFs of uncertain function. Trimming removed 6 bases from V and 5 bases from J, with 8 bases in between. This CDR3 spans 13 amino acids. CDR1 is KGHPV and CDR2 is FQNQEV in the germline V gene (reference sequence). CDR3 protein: CASRRQNNSPLYF. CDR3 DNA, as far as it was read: TGTGCCAGCAGGAGACAAAATAATTCGCCCCTCTAC.

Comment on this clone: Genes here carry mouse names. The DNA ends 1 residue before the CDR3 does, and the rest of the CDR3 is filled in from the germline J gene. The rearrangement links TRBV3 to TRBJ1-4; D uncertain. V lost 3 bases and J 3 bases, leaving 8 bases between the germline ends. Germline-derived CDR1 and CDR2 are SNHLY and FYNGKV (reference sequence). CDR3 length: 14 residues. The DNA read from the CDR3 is TGTGCCAGCAGCTTGGCGGGGACCAACGAAAGATTATTT. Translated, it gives CASSLAGTNERLF. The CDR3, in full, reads CASSLAGTNERLFF.

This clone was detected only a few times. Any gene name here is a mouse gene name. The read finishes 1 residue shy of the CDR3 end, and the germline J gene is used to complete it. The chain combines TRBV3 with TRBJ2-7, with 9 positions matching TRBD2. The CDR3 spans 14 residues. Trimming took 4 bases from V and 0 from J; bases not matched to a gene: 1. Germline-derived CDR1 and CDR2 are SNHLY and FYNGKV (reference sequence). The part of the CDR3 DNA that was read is TGTGCCAGCAGCTCCTGGGGGGGCTCCTATGAACAGTAC. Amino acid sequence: CASSSWGGSYEQY. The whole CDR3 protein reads CASSSWGGSYEQYF.

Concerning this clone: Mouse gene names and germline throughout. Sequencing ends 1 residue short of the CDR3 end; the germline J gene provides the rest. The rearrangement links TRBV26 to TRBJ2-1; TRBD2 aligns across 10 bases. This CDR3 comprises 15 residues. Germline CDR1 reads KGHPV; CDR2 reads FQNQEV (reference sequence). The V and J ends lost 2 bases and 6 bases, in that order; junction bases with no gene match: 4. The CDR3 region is CASSLRAGGAAEQFF. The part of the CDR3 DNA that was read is TGTGCCAGCAGTCTGAGGGCTGGGGGGGCTGCTGAGCAGTTC.

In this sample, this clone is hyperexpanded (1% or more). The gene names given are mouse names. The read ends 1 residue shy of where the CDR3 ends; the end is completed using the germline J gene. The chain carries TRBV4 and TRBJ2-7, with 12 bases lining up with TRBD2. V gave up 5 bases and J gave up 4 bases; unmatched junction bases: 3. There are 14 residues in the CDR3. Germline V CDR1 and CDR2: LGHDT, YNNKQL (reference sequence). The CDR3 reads CASSPGTGGYEQYF. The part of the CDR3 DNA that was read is TGTGCCAGCAGCCCCGGGACTGGGGGGTATGAACAGTAC.

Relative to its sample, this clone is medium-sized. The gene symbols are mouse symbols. The CDR3 protein is CASSLGLGGHTGQLYF. The sequenced CDR3 bases are TGTGCCAGCAGCCTCGGACTGGGGGGGCACACCGGGCAGCTCTAC. The chain is built from TRBV5 and TRBJ2-2; TRBD2 agrees at 13 bases. The CDR3 goes on 1 residue after the read ends, and that part is filled in from the germline J gene. Trimming took 4 bases from V and 3 from J; bases not matched to a gene: 2. The V gene's germline CDR1 is LGHNA and CDR2 YNLKQL (reference sequence). The CDR3 is made up of 16 amino acids.

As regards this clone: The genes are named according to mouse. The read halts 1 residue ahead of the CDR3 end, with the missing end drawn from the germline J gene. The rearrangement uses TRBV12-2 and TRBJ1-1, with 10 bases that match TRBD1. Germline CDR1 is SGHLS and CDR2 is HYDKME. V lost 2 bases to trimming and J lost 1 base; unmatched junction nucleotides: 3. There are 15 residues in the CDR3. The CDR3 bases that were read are TGTGCCAGCTCTCCCGGACAGGGGGGAAACACAGAAGTCTTC. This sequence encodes CASSPGQGGNTEVF. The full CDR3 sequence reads CASSPGQGGNTEVFF.

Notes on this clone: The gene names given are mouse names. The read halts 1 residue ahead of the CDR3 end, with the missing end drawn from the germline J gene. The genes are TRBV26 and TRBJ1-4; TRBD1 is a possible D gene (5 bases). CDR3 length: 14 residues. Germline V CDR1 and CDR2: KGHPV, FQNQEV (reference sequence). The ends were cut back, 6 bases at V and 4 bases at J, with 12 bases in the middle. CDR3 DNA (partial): TGTGCCAGCAGCCGGGACCTCTTCAACGAAAGATTATTT. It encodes CASSRDLFNERLF. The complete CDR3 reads CASSRDLFNERLFF.

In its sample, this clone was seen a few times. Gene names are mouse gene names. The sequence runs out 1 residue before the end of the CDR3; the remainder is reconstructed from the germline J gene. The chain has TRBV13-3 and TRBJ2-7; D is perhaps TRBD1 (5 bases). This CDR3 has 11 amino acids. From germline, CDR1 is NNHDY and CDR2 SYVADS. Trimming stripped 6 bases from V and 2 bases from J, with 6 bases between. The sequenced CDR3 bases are TGTGCCAGCATGACAGCCTATGAACAGTAC. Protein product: CASMTAYEQY. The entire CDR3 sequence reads CASMTAYEQYF.

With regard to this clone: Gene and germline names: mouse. CDR3 bases read: TGTGCCAGCAGCCAGGGGGGGCGAGGAGACACCCAGTAC. This translates into CASSQGGRGDTQY. The complete CDR3 reads CASSQGGRGDTQYF. The rearrangement joins TRBV5 to TRBJ2-5; 8 bases fit TRBD2. The DNA ends 1 residue before the CDR3 does, and the rest of the CDR3 is filled in from the germline J gene. Germline V gene sequence: CDR1 LGHNA, CDR2 YNLKQL (reference sequence). With 3 bases clipped from V and 5 bases from J, the junction kept 4 bases outside the gene matches. The CDR3 contains 14 residues.

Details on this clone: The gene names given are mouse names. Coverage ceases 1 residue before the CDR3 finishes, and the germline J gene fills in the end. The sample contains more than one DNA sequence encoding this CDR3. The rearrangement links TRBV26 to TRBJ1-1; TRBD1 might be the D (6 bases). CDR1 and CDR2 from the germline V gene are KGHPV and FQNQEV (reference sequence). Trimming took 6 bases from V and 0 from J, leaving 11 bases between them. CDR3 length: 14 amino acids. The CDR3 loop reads CASSLEGANTEVFF. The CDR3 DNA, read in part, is TGTGCCAGCAGCCTGGAGGGGGCAAACACAGAAGTCTTC. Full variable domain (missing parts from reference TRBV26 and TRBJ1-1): NSKVIQTPRYLVKGQGQKAKMRCIPEKGHPVVFWYQQNKNNEFKFLINFQNQEVLQQIDMTEKRFSAECPSNSPCSLEIQSSEAGDSALYLCASSLEGANTEVFFGKGTRLTVV.

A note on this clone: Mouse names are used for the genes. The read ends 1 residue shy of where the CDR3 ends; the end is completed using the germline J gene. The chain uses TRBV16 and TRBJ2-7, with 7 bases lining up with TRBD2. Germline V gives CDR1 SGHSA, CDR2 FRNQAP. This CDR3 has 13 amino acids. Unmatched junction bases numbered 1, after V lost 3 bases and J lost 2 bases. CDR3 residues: CASSFWGAYEQYF. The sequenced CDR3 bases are TGTGCAAGCAGCTTTTGGGGGGCCTATGAACAGTAC.

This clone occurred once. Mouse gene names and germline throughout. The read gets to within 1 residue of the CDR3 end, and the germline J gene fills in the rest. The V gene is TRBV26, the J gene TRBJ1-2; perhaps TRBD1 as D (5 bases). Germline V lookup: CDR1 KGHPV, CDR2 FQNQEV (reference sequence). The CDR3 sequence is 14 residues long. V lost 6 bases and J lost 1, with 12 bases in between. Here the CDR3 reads CASSPLQGNSDYTF. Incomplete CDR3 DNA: TGTGCCAGCAGCCCTCTGCAGGGAAACTCCGACTACACC.

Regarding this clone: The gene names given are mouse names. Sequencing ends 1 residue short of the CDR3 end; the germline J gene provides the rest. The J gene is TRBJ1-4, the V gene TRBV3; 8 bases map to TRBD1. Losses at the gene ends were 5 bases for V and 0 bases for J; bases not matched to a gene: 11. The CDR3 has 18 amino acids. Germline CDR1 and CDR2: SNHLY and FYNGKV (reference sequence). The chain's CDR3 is CASSRQGKSHISNERLFF. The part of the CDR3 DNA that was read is TGTGCCAGCAGCCGACAGGGGAAGAGTCATATTTCCAACGAAAGATTATTT.

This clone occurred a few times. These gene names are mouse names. CDR3 DNA, as far as it was read: TGCTCCAGCAGTCAATGGGACTGGGGGTATGCTGAGCAGTTC. Translated, it gives CSSSQWDWGYAEQF. The complete CDR3 sequence is CSSSQWDWGYAEQFF. This chain uses TRBV23 with TRBJ2-1; the tabulated D call, TRBD2, remains unverified against the DNA. The read ends 1 residue shy of where the CDR3 ends; the end is completed using the germline J gene. Looked up from germline, CDR1 is KGHTA and CDR2 is FQNQQP. The CDR3 consists of 15 residues.

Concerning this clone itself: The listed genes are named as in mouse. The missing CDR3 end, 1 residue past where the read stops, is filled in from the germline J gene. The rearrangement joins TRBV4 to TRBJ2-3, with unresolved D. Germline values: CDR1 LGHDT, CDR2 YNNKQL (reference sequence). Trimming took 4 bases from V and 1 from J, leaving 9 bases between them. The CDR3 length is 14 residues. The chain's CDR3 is CASSLVVRAETLYF. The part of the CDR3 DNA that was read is TGTGCCAGCAGCTTGGTAGTTCGTGCAGAAACGCTGTAT.

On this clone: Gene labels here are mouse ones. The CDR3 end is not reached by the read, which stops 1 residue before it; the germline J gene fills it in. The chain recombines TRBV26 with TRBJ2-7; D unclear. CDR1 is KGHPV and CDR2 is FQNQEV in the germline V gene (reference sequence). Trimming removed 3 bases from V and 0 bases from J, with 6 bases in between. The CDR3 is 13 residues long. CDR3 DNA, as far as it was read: TGTGCCAGCAGTCTCCCTAGCTCCTATGAACAGTAC. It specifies CASSLPSSYEQY. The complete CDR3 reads CASSLPSSYEQYF.

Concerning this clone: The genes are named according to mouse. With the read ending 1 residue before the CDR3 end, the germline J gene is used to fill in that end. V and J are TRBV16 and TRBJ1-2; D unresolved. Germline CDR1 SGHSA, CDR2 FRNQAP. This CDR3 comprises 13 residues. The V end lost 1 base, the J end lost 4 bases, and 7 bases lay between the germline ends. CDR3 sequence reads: CASSLGGISDYTF. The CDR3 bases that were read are TGTGCAAGCAGCTTAGGGGGAATCTCCGACTACACC. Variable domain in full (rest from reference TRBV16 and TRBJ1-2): NAGVIQTPRHKVTGKGQEATLWCEPISGHSAVFWYRQTIVQGLEFLTYFRNQAPIDDSGMPKERFSAQMPNQSHSTLKIQSTQPQDSAVYLCASSLGGISDYTFGSGTRLLVI.

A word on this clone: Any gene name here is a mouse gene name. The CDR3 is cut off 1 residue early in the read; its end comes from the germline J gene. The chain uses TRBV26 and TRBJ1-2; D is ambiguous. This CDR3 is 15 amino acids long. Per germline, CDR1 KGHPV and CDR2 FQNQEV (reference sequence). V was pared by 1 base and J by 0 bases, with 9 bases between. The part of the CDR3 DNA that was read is TGTGCCAGCAGTCTGTTTGAAAAAACAAACTCCGACTACACC. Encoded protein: CASSLFEKTNSDYT. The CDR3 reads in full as CASSLFEKTNSDYTF.

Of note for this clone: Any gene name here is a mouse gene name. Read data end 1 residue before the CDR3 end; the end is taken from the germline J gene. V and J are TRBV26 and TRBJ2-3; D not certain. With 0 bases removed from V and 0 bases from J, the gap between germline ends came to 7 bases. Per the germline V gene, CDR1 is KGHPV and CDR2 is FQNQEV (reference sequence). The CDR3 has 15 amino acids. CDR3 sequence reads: CASSLSPSSAETLYF. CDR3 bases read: TGTGCCAGCAGTCTGTCGCCATCTAGTGCAGAAACGCTGTAT. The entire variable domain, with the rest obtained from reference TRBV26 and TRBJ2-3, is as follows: NSKVIQTPRYLVKGQGQKAKMRCIPEKGHPVVFWYQQNKNNEFKFLINFQNQEVLQQIDMTEKRFSAECPSNSPCSLEIQSSEAGDSALYLCASSLSPSSAETLYFGSGTRLTVL.

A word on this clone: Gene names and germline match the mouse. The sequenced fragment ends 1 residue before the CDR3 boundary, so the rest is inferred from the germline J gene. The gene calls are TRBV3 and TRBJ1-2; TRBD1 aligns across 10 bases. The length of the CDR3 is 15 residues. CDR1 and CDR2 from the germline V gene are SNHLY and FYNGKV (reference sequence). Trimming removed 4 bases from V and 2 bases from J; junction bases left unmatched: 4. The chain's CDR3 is CASSSSGQGNSDYTF. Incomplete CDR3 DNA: TGTGCCAGCAGCTCCTCGGGACAGGGGAACTCCGACTACACC.

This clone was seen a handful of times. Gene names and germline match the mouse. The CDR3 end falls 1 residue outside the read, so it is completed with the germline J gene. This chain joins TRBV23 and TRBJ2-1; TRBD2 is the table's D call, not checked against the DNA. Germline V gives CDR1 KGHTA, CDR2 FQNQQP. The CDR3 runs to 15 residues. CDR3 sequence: CSSRGDWGVYAEQFF. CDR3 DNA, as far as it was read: TGCTCCAGCAGGGGGGACTGGGGGGTCTATGCTGAGCAGTTC. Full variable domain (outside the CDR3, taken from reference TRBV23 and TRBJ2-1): DAAVTQKPRYLIKMKGQEAEMKCIPEKGHTAVFWYQQKQSKELKFLIYFQNQQPLDQIDMVKERFSAVCPSSSLCSLGIRTCEAEDSALYLCSSRGDWGVYAEQFFGPGTRLTVL.

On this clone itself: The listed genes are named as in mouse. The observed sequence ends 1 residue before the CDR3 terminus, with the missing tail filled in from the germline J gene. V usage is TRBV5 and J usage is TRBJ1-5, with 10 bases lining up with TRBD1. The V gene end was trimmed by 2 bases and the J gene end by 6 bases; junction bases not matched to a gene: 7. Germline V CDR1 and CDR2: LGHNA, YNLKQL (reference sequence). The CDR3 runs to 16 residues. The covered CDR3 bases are TGTGCCAGCAGCCAAACTCCGGGACAGGGGACCCAGGCTCCGCTT. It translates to CASSQTPGQGTQAPL. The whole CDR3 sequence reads CASSQTPGQGTQAPLF.

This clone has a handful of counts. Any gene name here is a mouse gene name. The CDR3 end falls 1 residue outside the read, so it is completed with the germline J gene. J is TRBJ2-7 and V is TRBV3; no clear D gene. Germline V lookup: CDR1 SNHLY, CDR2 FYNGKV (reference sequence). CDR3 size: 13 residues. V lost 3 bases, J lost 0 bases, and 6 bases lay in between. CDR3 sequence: CASSFPNSYEQYF. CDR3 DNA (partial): TGTGCCAGCAGCTTTCCCAACTCCTATGAACAGTAC. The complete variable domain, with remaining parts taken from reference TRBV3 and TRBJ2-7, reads GPKVLQIPSHQIIDMGQMVTLNCDPVSNHLYFYWYKQILGQQMEFLVNFYNGKVMEKSKLFKDQFSVERPDGSYFTLKIQPTALEDSAVYFCASSFPNSYEQYFGPGTRLTVL.